These T cell receptor beta chains were read from a single sample in a study of post-analysis software for immune sequencing data. TCRdb processed the PCR reads anew with MiXCR; each CDR3 protein has one entry. The profile shows about 820,000 distinct CDR3 sequences, approximately 53% of them singletons. Material for sequencing was blood. The receptor set was obtained from a girl between 5 and 17 years old with multiple sclerosis. Each CDR3 is given with its conserved first and last residue. The D gene is left open where the match is weak. The size entry is marked missing in some rows and otherwise reads once, few, many or a size class.

TRBJ1-2,TRBV29-1,15,few,NA,TGCAGCGTTGAGCCCAAAGCAGGGCCCGCCTATGGCTACACCTTC,CSVEPKAGPAYGYTF
TRBJ2-5,TRBV20-1,16,few,NA,TGCAGTGCTAGAGGACTTACGGGGCTAGCGATGGAGACCCAGTACTTC,CSARGLTGLAMETQYF
TRBJ2-1,TRBV7-2,16,once,NA,TGTGCCAGCAGCACACCGGACTTTCAGCCCTACAATGAGCAGTTCTTC,CASSTPDFQPYNEQFF
TRBJ2-2,TRBV12-5,19,NA,TRBD1,TGTGCTAGTGGTTTGGAGTTACCAGACCCAACAGGGGACACCGGGGAGCTGTTTTTT,CASGLELPDPTGDTGELFF
TRBJ2-1,TRBV20-1,12,NA,NA,TGCAGTGCTAGATCCCAGGGTGCTGAGCAGTTCTTC,CSARSQGAEQFF
TRBJ2-4,TRBV20-1,14,few,TRBD2,TGCAGTGCTTCACTAGCGGGGATCAAAAACATTCAGTACTTC,CSASLAGIKNIQYF
TRBJ1-2,TRBV6-5,14,NA,NA,TGTGCCAGCAGTTACTCGGACAGTCTCTATGGCTACACCTTC,CASSYSDSLYGYTF
TRBJ2-1,TRBV5-6,11,NA,NA,TGTGCCAGCAGCGCACCCAATGAGCAGTTCTTC,CASSAPNEQFF
TRBJ1-2,TRBV3-1,17,NA,TRBD1,TGTGCCGGCAGCCATGTCGGGACAGGGGGCGCAGGTTATGGCTACACCTTC,CAGSHVGTGGAGYGYTF
TRBJ2-5,TRBV27,12,NA,NA,TGTGCCAGCGGGATAGGAAAGAAGACCCAGTACTTC,CASGIGKKTQYF
TRBJ2-3,TRBV10-3,15,few,TRBD2,TGTGCCATCAGTGCGTCTAGCGGTACCACAGATACGCAGTATTTT,CAISASSGTTDTQYF
TRBJ2-5,TRBV11-2,17,few,TRBD1,TGTGCCAGCAGCCAACCCGGGACAGGGTCGATCGGGGAGACCCAGTACTTC,CASSQPGTGSIGETQYF
TRBJ1-1,TRBV18,15,NA,TRBD1,TGTGCCAGCTCACCGTTTGACAGGGGCAACACTGAAGCTTTCTTT,CASSPFDRGNTEAFF
TRBJ2-3,TRBV11-2,18,NA,TRBD2,TGTGCCAGCAGCTTAGACCGAACTAGCGGGCTATTCTCAGATACGCAGTATTTT,CASSLDRTSGLFSDTQYF
TRBJ2-6,TRBV7-3,17,NA,NA,TGTGCCAGCAGCTCCACTGCTCGGAGCTCTGGGGCCAACGTCCTGACTTTC,CASSSTARSSGANVLTF
TRBJ1-2,TRBV2,14,NA,NA,TGTGCCAGCAGTGAAAGGGAGCTTAACTATGGCTACACCTTC,CASSERELNYGYTF
TRBJ2-5,TRBV29-1,14,NA,NA,TGCAGCGTTGAACCGGGGGACAGAGAAGAGACCCAGTACTTC,CSVEPGDREETQYF
TRBJ2-3,TRBV7-2,14,NA,NA,TGTGCCAGCAGCCGTCGACAGGCGGGAGATACGCAGTATTTT,CASSRRQAGDTQYF
TRBJ2-7,TRBV10-3,14,NA,TRBD1,TGTGCCATCAGTGGCCGACAGGGAGCCTACGAGCAGTACTTC,CAISGRQGAYEQYF
TRBJ1-2,TRBV9,13,NA,NA,TGTGCCAGCAGCGTCGACCCTAACTATGGCTACACCTTC,CASSVDPNYGYTF
TRBJ2-6,TRBV29-1,14,NA,NA,TGCAGCGTTGAAGACTCAACCGGGGCCAACGTCCTGACTTTC,CSVEDSTGANVLTF
TRBJ2-7,TRBV12-3/TRBV12-4,15,many,NA,TGTGCCAGCAGTTTAGGGGTAGGGATCTCCTACGAGCAGTACTTC,CASSLGVGISYEQYF
TRBJ1-5,TRBV7-9,16,NA,NA,TGTGCCAGCAGCTTAATGGCCTACGGAAAGGATCAGCCCCAGCATTTT,CASSLMAYGKDQPQHF
TRBJ2-7,TRBV29-1,12,many,NA,TGCAGCGTTGGCGGACAGACCTACGAGCAGTACTTC,CSVGGQTYEQYF
TRBJ2-1,TRBV9,14,few,NA,TGTGCCAGCAGCGTAGGTTCTAGCCACAATGAGCAGTTCTTC,CASSVGSSHNEQFF